The entry that follows covers one TCR beta chain sequence. Clones were read by immunoSEQ multiplex PCR, and TCRdb kept only the in-frame ones, dropping some. The sample shows 100,000 to 120,000 clones, more than 70% of them seen only once. This sample is drawn from a study of cytomegalovirus exposure and HLA in healthy donors. Study details: A subsequent analysis reported that the 110 or so validation repertoires were produced on the same platform that had also been used for the 666 first-cohort repertoires.

V trimming: 6 bases; J trimming: 5 bases; junction bases outside the gene matches: 8. From germline, CDR1 is MNHEY and CDR2 SMNVEV (reference sequence). This CDR3 spans 14 amino acids. The sample was PBMCs. The V call is TRBV27, the J call TRBJ2-3, with TRBD1 identical over 7 bases. The TCR comes from a woman younger than 30 in good health and CMV-seronegative. CDR3 in amino acids: CASRTQGLVDTQYF. In nucleotides, the CDR3 is TGTGCCAGCAGGACACAGGGGCTGGTAGATACGCAGTATTTT.